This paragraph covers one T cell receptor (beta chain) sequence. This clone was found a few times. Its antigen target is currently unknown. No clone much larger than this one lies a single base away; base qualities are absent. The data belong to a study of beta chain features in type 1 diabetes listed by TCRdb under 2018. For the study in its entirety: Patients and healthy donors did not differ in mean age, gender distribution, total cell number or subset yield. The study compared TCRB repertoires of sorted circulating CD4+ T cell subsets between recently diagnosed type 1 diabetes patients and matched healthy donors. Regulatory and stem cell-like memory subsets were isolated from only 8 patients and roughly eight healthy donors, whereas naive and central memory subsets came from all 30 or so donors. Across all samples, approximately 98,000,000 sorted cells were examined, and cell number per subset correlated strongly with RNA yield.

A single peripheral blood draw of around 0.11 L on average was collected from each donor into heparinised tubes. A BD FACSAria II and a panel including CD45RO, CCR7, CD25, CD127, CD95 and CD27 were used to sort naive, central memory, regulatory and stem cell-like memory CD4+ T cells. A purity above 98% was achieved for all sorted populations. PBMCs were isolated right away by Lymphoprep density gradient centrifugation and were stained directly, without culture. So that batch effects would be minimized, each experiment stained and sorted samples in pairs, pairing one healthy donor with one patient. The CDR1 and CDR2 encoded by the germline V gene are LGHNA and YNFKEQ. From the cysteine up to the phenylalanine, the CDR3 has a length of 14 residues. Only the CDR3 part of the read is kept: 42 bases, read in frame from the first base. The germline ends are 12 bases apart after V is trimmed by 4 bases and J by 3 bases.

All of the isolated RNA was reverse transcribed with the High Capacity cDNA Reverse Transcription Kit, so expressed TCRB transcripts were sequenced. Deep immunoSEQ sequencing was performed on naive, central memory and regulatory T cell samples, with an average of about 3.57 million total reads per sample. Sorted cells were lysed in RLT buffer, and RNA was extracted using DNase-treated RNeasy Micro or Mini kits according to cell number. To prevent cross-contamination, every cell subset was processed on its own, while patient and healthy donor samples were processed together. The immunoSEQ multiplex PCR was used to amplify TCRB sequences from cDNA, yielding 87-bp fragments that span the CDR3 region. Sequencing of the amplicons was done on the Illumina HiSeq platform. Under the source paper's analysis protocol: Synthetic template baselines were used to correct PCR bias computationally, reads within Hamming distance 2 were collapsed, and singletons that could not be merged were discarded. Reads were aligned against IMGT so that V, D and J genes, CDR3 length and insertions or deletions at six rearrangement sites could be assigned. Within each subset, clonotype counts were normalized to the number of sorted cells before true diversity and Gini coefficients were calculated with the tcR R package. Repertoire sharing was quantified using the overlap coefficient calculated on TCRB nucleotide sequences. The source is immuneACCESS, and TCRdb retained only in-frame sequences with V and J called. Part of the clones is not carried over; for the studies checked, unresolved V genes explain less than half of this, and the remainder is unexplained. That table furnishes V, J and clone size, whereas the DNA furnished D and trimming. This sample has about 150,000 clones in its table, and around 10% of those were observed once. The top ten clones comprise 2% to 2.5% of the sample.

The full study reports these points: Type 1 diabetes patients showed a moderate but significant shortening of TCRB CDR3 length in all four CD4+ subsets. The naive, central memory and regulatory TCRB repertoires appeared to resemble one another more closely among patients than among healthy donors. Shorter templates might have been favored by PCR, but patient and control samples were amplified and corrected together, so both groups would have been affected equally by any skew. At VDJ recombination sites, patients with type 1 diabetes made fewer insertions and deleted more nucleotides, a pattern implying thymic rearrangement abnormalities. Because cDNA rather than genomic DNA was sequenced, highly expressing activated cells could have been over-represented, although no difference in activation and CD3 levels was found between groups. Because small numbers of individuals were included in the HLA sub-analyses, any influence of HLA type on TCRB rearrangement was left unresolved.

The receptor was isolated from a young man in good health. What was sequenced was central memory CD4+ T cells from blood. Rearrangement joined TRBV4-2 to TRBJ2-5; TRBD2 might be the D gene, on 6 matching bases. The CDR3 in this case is CASSRDGGKETQYF. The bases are TGTGCCAGCAGCCGAGATGGCGGGAAAGAGACCCAGTACTTC.